Described below is a single T cell receptor (beta chain) sequence and its context. The data were taken from a study of CD8 T cells in Susac syndrome. V lost 3 bases, J lost 3 bases, and 7 bases lay in between. From germline, CDR1 is MNHNY and CDR2 SVGAGI (reference sequence). The CDR3 is 13 residues long. About 0.5 to 1 ug RNA was reverse transcribed with random hexamers. TCRdb recomputed calls from the immunoSEQ multiplex PCR reads with MiXCR, one row per CDR3 protein. In the table there are around 100,000 distinct CDR3 sequences, around 95% of which are singletons. This receptor was obtained from a human donor with Susac syndrome. J is TRBJ2-3 and V is TRBV6-6; D unresolved. Sequencing was carried out using CD8+ T cells from PBMCs. As DNA, the CDR3 is TGTGCCAGCAGTTATCTGGAGACAGATACGCAGTATTTT. Amino acids: CASSYLETDTQYF.